A selection of T cell receptor beta chains follows, all from one sample in a study of regulatory T cells in long-lasting Graves disease. MiXCR was run by TCRdb on the multiplex PCR reads, yielding one entry per CDR3 protein. The sample lists 400,000 to 550,000 distinct CDR3 sequences, about a sixth occurring once. This sample was shared with a second study, whose subject was T cells in Graves' hyperthyroidism and ophthalmopathy.

This specimen consisted of peripheral blood mononuclear cells (PBMCs), obtained at new diagnosis, from a patient treated with antithyroid drugs. The receptors come from a woman aged 30 to 39 with Graves disease. CDR3s include the opening cysteine and the closing phenylalanine or tryptophan. D genes are given only for firm matches. Clone sizes are given selectively: once, few, many, or a class where the clone is expanded.

D: .
V: TRBV6-1
J: TRBJ2-5
size: many
CDR3: CASSGGGGQETQYF
DNA: TGTGCCAGCAGCGGCGGAGGGGGCCAAGAGACCCAGTACTTC

D: TRBD2
V: TRBV28
J: TRBJ2-4
size: many
CDR3: CASSLVKPGLAGVMTKNIQYF
DNA: TGTGCCAGCAGTTTGGTGAAACCGGGACTAGCGGGAGTTATGACCAAAAACATTCAGTACTTC

D: .
V: TRBV19
J: TRBJ1-4
size: .
CDR3: CASMTERADEKLFF
DNA: TGTGCCAGTATGACGGAAAGGGCCGATGAAAAACTGTTTTTT

D: TRBD2
V: TRBV4-2
J: TRBJ2-3
size: few
CDR3: CASSPRVAGAGGDTQYF
DNA: TGTGCCAGCAGCCCTCGGGTAGCGGGAGCGGGTGGAGATACGCAGTATTTT

D: .
V: TRBV28
J: TRBJ2-7
size: many
CDR3: CATLGGSSYEQYF
DNA: TGTGCCACCCTAGGGGGGAGCTCCTACGAGCAGTACTTC

D: .
V: TRBV28
J: TRBJ2-3
size: many
CDR3: CASIARGRTDTQYF
DNA: TGTGCCAGCATTGCTCGAGGCCGCACAGATACGCAGTATTTT

D: .
V: TRBV7-9
J: TRBJ2-3
size: many
CDR3: CASSSMEDRTDTQYF
DNA: TGTGCCAGCAGCTCCATGGAGGACCGCACAGATACGCAGTATTTT

D: .
V: TRBV9
J: TRBJ2-3
size: many
CDR3: CASSVAQDGTDTQYF
DNA: TGTGCCAGCAGCGTAGCACAGGACGGCACAGATACGCAGTATTTT

D: .
V: TRBV4-3
J: TRBJ2-1
size: many
CDR3: CASSQEREQSSYNEQFF
DNA: TGCGCCAGCAGCCAAGAAAGGGAGCAGAGCTCCTACAATGAGCAGTTCTTC

D: .
V: TRBV30
J: TRBJ1-5
size: .
CDR3: CAWSLGIGSNQPQHF
DNA: TGTGCCTGGAGTCTAGGGATTGGGAGCAATCAGCCCCAGCATTTT

D: TRBD1
V: TRBV24-1
J: TRBJ2-7
size: many
CDR3: CATSDRTGTSYEQYF
DNA: TGTGCCACCAGTGACCGGACAGGGACCAGCTACGAGCAGTACTTC

D: TRBD1
V: TRBV28
J: TRBJ1-6
size: many
CDR3: CASSRLTGPYYNSPLHF
DNA: TGTGCCAGCAGCCGACTGACAGGGCCTTACTATAATTCACCCCTCCACTTT

D: TRBD1
V: TRBV11-2
J: TRBJ2-6
size: .
CDR3: CASSSWDSSSGANVLTF
DNA: TGTGCCAGCAGCTCGTGGGACAGCAGCTCTGGGGCCAACGTCCTGACTTTC

D: .
V: TRBV27
J: TRBJ1-5
size: many
CDR3: CASSLLSNQPQHF
DNA: TGTGCCAGCAGTTTGTTGAGCAATCAGCCCCAGCATTTT

D: TRBD2
V: TRBV5-1
J: TRBJ2-5
size: many
CDR3: CASRRGTSGGRETQYF
DNA: TGCGCCAGCAGACGAGGGACTAGCGGTGGCAGAGAGACCCAGTACTTC

D: TRBD1
V: TRBV28
J: TRBJ2-7
size: many
CDR3: CASSFRDSSYEQYF
DNA: TGTGCCAGCAGCTTCCGGGACAGCTCCTACGAGCAGTACTTC

D: TRBD1
V: TRBV6-1
J: TRBJ2-1
size: .
CDR3: CASSTGQYNEQFF
DNA: TGTGCCAGCAGCACGGGACAGTACAATGAGCAGTTCTTC

D: TRBD1
V: TRBV28
J: TRBJ2-7
size: once
CDR3: CASSFVPGQGNYEQYF
DNA: TGTGCCAGCAGTTTCGTCCCCGGACAGGGAAACTACGAGCAGTACTTC

D: TRBD1
V: TRBV5-1
J: TRBJ2-1
size: once
CDR3: CASSRDRTYQFF
DNA: TGCGCCAGCAGCCGGGACAGAACTTACCAGTTCTTC

D: TRBD1
V: TRBV30
J: TRBJ2-7
size: many
CDR3: CAWSVPRTGPSYEQYF
DNA: TGTGCCTGGAGTGTACCTCGGACAGGACCCTCCTACGAGCAGTACTTC

D: TRBD2
V: TRBV20-1
J: TRBJ2-7
size: few
CDR3: CSARGIAGGISYEQYF
DNA: TGCAGTGCTAGAGGCATAGCGGGAGGTATCTCCTACGAGCAGTACTTC

D: .
V: TRBV5-6
J: TRBJ2-1
size: many
CDR3: CASSWGTVIEQFF
DNA: TGTGCCAGCAGCTGGGGGACGGTCATAGAGCAGTTCTTC

D: .
V: TRBV12-3/TRBV12-4
J: TRBJ2-6
size: many
CDR3: CASSLGAASGANVLTF
DNA: TGTGCCAGCAGTTTAGGGGCAGCTTCTGGGGCCAACGTCCTGACTTTC

D: .
V: TRBV30
J: TRBJ1-5
size: .
CDR3: CAWSGMNSNQPQHF
DNA: TGTGCCTGGAGTGGAATGAATAGCAATCAGCCCCAGCATTTT

D: TRBD1
V: TRBV4-3
J: TRBJ1-1
size: many
CDR3: CASSQVAGTGDGAEAFF
DNA: TGCGCCAGCAGCCAAGTCGCCGGGACAGGGGACGGGGCTGAAGCTTTCTTT

D: TRBD2
V: TRBV4-1
J: TRBJ2-1
size: .
CDR3: CASSSTLAGANNEQFF
DNA: TGCGCCAGCAGCTCCACTCTAGCGGGAGCGAACAATGAGCAGTTCTTC

D: .
V: TRBV18
J: TRBJ2-7
size: many
CDR3: CASSSTGSYEQYF
DNA: TGTGCCAGCAGCTCAACGGGCTCCTACGAGCAGTACTTC

D: TRBD1
V: TRBV29-1
J: TRBJ2-1
size: few
CDR3: CSVSTGAAEQFF
DNA: TGCAGCGTATCCACAGGGGCGGCTGAGCAGTTCTTC

D: .
V: TRBV7-6
J: TRBJ1-1
size: .
CDR3: CASSLGGWNTEAFF
DNA: TGTGCCAGCAGCTTAGGGGGGTGGAACACTGAAGCTTTCTTT

D: .
V: TRBV6-2/TRBV6-3
J: TRBJ1-2
size: many
CDR3: CASSPQGRNNYGYTF
DNA: TGTGCCAGCAGTCCGCAGGGGAGGAATAACTATGGCTACACCTTC

D: .
V: TRBV29-1
J: TRBJ1-3
size: few
CDR3: CSARGQRNTIYF
DNA: TGCAGCGCCCGAGGGCAAAGAAACACCATATATTTT

D: .
V: TRBV3-1
J: TRBJ2-1
size: many
CDR3: CASSQEVAGNEQFF
DNA: TGTGCCAGCAGCCAAGAGGTTGCGGGTAATGAGCAGTTCTTC

D: TRBD2
V: TRBV7-3
J: TRBJ2-1
size: few
CDR3: CASSLSVGEGYFF
DNA: TGTGCCAGCAGCTTAAGTGTCGGGGAGGGATATTTCTTC

D: .
V: TRBV4-1
J: TRBJ1-4
size: few
CDR3: CASNNFKINEKLFF
DNA: TGCGCCAGCAACAATTTCAAAATAAATGAAAAACTGTTTTTT

D: .
V: TRBV7-9
J: TRBJ1-2
size: many
CDR3: CASSFRGVDGYTF
DNA: TGTGCCAGCAGCTTTCGCGGGGTCGATGGCTACACCTTC

D: TRBD1
V: TRBV20-1
J: TRBJ2-5
size: .
CDR3: CSANSLGQGSQETQYF
DNA: TGCAGTGCTAATTCACTGGGACAGGGGTCTCAAGAGACCCAGTACTTC

D: .
V: TRBV4-3
J: TRBJ1-3
size: few
CDR3: CASSQSRGVHSGNTIYF
DNA: TGCGCCAGCAGCCAATCACGGGGGGTCCACTCTGGAAACACCATATATTTT

D: .
V: TRBV20-1
J: TRBJ1-5
size: many
CDR3: CSASGRVGNQPQHF
DNA: TGCAGTGCTAGTGGCCGGGTGGGCAATCAGCCCCAGCATTTT

D: .
V: TRBV11-3
J: TRBJ2-5
size: many
CDR3: CASSPAGGPQYF
DNA: TGTGCCAGCAGCCCGGCCGGGGGCCCCCAGTACTTC